This T cell receptor (beta chain) was observed in a study of T cell responses to AZD1222 COVID-19 vaccine. CDR1 LNHDA and CDR2 SQIVND come from the germline V gene (reference sequence). Trimming took off 2 bases at V and 5 bases at J, with 10 bases between the two ends. The CDR3 is 15 amino acids. Study-wide results and caveats: White British ancestry dominated among donors, who included more females, and clonal diversity was possibly underestimated. The CD4 TCRs associated with vaccination extended across spike and predominated at 160-218 and 743-854.

Concerning this clone: Its matching antigen is unknown.

TCRdb's table, derived via immunoSEQ multiplex PCR, lists solely in-frame clones and lacks some. The sample consists of under 150,000 clones, under 95% of them appearing once. This specimen consisted of peripheral blood, obtained on day 0 of AZD1222 vaccination. This sequence was found in an adult in good health. The chain combines TRBV19 with TRBJ1-6; D is ambiguous. CDR3 nucleotides: TGTGCCAGTAGTATACCCCCGGTGGATAATTCACCCCTCCACTTT. This sequence encodes CASSIPPVDNSPLHF.